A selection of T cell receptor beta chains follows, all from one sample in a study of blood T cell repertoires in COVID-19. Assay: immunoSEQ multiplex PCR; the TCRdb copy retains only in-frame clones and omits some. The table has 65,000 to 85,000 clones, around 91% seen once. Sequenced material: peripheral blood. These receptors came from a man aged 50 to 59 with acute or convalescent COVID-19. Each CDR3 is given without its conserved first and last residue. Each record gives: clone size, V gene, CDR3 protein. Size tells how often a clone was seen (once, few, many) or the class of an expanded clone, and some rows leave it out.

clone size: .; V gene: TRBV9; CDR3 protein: ASSVVQTGTQY
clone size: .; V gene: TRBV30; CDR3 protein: AWSEQGGNEQF
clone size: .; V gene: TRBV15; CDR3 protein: ATRGQRNTEAF
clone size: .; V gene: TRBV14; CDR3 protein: ASSQAGLETQY
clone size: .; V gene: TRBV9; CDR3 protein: ASSVESLAGWNSPLH
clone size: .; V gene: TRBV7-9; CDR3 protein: ASSLGTSGRRSSYEQY
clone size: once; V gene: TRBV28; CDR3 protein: ASSLLDRVGSPLH
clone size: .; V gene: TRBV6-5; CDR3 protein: ASSYLGQPHTGELF
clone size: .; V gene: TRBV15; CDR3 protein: ATSRDRRLAGSADTQY
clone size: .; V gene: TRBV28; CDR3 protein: ASSFIAGAYNEQF
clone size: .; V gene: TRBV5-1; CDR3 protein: ASSLIRGGNEQF
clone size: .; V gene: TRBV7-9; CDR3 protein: ASSPQVLLSPLH
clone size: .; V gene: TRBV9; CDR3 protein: ASSVGEASGDTQY
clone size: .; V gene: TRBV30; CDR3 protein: AWTPGGAIYIQY
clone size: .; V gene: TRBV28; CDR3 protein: ASSFTGTQNTEAF